Below, 32 T cell receptor beta chains from the same sample are listed, as sequenced in a study of blood T cell repertoires in COVID-19. Assay: immunoSEQ multiplex PCR; the TCRdb copy retains only in-frame clones and omits some. The top ten clones hold less than 0.95% of a sample with 450,000 or so clones, roughly 89% of them seen once. Sequencing was performed on peripheral blood. Every receptor here comes from a man between 18 and 29 years old with COVID-19, enrolled during active disease.

The chain recombines TRBV28 with TRBJ1-2; TRBD1 might be the D (5 bases). With 2 bases removed from V and 4 bases from J, the gap between germline ends came to 14 bases. In germline, CDR1 is MDHEN, CDR2 SYDVKM. The CDR3 has 15 residues. CDR3: CASSLPQDSAYGYTF. The CDR3 coding sequence is TGTGCCAGCAGTTTACCCCAAGACAGCGCCTATGGCTACACCTTC.

This chain connects TRBV19 to TRBJ1-1; no reliable D call. Germline V gene lookup returns CDR1 LNHDA and CDR2 SQIVND (reference sequence). The CDR3 loop spans 15 amino acids. Between the trimmed V and J ends, which lost 3 bases and 4 bases, there was a span of 15 bases. The CDR3 loop is CASSIFPLTGTEAFF. CDR3 in DNA: TGTGCCAGTAGTATTTTCCCGCTAACGGGCACTGAAGCTTTCTTT.

Comments on this clone: The germline gene is not matched at one end of the junction; a read error may be the cause. This chain uses TRBV5-1 with TRBJ2-5, with D perhaps TRBD1 (5 bases). From germline, CDR1 is SGHRS and CDR2 YFSETQ. There are 13 residues in the CDR3. Here the CDR3 DNA reads TGCGCCAGCAGCCGACAGTACCAGGAGACCCAGTACTTC. It yields the protein CASSRQYQETQYF.

This chain uses TRBV24-1 with TRBJ2-3, with TRBD2 as a possible D gene (6 bases). The V end was cut by 3 bases, the J end by 0 bases, with 15 bases between. This CDR3 has 17 residues. Germline V lookup: CDR1 KGHDR, CDR2 SFDVKD. CDR3 sequence: CATSDPTGESSTDTQYF. Here the CDR3 DNA reads TGTGCCACCAGTGATCCCACGGGGGAATCTAGCACAGATACGCAGTATTTT.

The CDR3 DNA reads TGTGCCAGCAGCCAGCTGGGCCGGAGGACGGCCCAGTACTTC. This translates into CASSQLGRRTAQYF. The chain is built from TRBV14 and TRBJ2-5; tentative D call: TRBD2 (5 bases). Germline CDR1 is SGHDN and CDR2 is FVKESK. The CDR3 is made up of 14 amino acids. V was clipped by 3 bases and J by 9 bases, with 17 bases between them.

The rearrangement links TRBV6-5 to TRBJ1-2; 8 positions match TRBD1. V was pared by 5 bases and J by 7 bases, with 3 bases of the junction left unmatched. Looked up from germline, CDR1 is MNHEY and CDR2 is SVGAGI. CDR3 length: 12 residues. CDR3 loop: CASSPGTGGYTF. The CDR3, as DNA: TGTGCCAGCAGTCCCGGGACAGGTGGCTACACCTTC.

This chain links TRBV19 with TRBJ1-1; possible D gene TRBD1, 5 bases. The CDR3 contains 13 residues. V was cut by 3 bases and J by 5 bases, with 10 bases left in between. Germline values: CDR1 LNHDA, CDR2 SQIVND (reference sequence). Here the CDR3 reads CASSIDSRTEAFF. The CDR3 region has the DNA TGTGCCAGTAGTATTGACAGTAGGACTGAAGCTTTCTTT.

The CDR3 protein is CASSVVSGGYTF. The DNA for the CDR3 is TGTGCCAGCAGCGTAGTGTCGGGGGGCTACACCTTC. The V gene is TRBV9, the J gene TRBJ1-2, with D unclear. V lost 0 bases and J lost 8, with 8 bases in between. This CDR3 comprises 12 residues. Looked up from germline, CDR1 is SGDLS and CDR2 is YYNGEE. Looking up the rest from reference TRBV9 and TRBJ1-2 gives the full variable domain: DSGVTQTPKHLITATGQRVTLRCSPRSGDLSVYWYQQSLDQGLQFLIQYYNGEERAKGNILERFSAQQFPDLHSELNLSSLELGDSALYFCASSVVSGGYTFGSGTRLTVV.

The gene calls are TRBV18 and TRBJ1-1; D is possibly TRBD1 (5 bases). CDR3 length: 14 amino acids. Looked up from germline, CDR1 is KGHSH and CDR2 is LQKENI. V was trimmed by 5 bases and J by 1 base, leaving 11 bases between them. The CDR3 sequence is CASSAGGRNTEAFF. CDR3 DNA sequence: TGTGCCAGCTCAGCGGGGGGTCGGAACACTGAAGCTTTCTTT.

The V call is TRBV29-1, the J call TRBJ2-3; 8 bases are shared with TRBD2. The CDR3 has 13 residues. The germline V gene encodes CDR1 SQVTM and CDR2 ANQGSEA. Losses at the gene ends were 3 bases for V and 4 bases for J; bases not matched to a gene: 3. CDR3 DNA sequence: TGCAGCGTTGAGCTAGCGGGCCCAGATACGCAGTATTTT. Its translation is CSVELAGPDTQYF.

The chain is built from TRBV5-5 and TRBJ1-1; TRBD1 might be the D (6 bases). Trimming pared 4 bases from V and 2 bases from J, leaving 15 bases between. This CDR3 spans 15 amino acids. Germline assignment: CDR1 SGHKS and CDR2 YYEKEE (reference sequence). This CDR3 is CASSLGGHLNTEAFF. In DNA, the CDR3 is TGTGCCAGCAGCCTAGGGGGACATTTAAACACTGAAGCTTTCTTT.

The chain links TRBV6-1 to TRBJ1-1, with D perhaps matching TRBD1 (5 bases). V was shortened by 3 bases and J by 2 bases, with 19 bases between the two germline ends. CDR3 length equals 17 residues. Germline V gene data show CDR1 as MNHNS and CDR2 as SASEGT. The CDR3 DNA reads TGTGCCAGCAGTGATTGGCCAGGGTCCCAAGGTAACACTGAAGCTTTCTTT. Encoded protein: CASSDWPGSQGNTEAFF.

This clone was recorded a few times. This chain links TRBV7-9 with TRBJ2-4; 13 bases match TRBD2. From germline, CDR1 is SEHNR and CDR2 FQNEAQ (reference sequence). The CDR3 sequence is 18 residues long. The J segment lost 8 bases and the V segment lost 5 bases, leaving 15 bases of the junction unmatched. The CDR3 protein is CASSHRTSGRGDRDIQYF. The CDR3 bases are TGTGCCAGCAGCCATCGGACTAGCGGGAGAGGAGATAGGGACATTCAGTACTTC.

The chain is built from TRBV10-3 and TRBJ2-7, with 9 bases lining up with TRBD1. The CDR3 runs 17 residues. Germline-derived CDR1 and CDR2 are ENHRY and SYGVKD. Trimming took 5 bases from V and 2 from J; bases not matched to a gene: 13. The CDR3 DNA follows: TGTGCCATCAGTTACCCGTCGGACAGGGGCTACACCTACGAGCAGTACTTC. It translates to CAISYPSDRGYTYEQYF.

The chain employs TRBV7-9 and TRBJ2-3; 10 bases fit TRBD2. J gave up 1 base and V 5 bases, and 3 bases lay outside the gene matches. CDR1 and CDR2 (germline): SEHNR, FQNEAQ (reference sequence). The CDR3 has 15 residues. In DNA, the CDR3 is TGTGCCAGCAGCGCCGGGACTAGCGGCACAGATACGCAGTATTTT. Residues: CASSAGTSGTDTQYF.

V usage is TRBV7-8 and J usage is TRBJ2-7, with 11 bases lining up with TRBD2. This CDR3 spans 17 amino acids. The V segment lost 8 bases and the J segment 0 bases; nucleotides outside the gene matches: 12. Germline V gene sequence: CDR1 SGHVS, CDR2 FQNEAQ. The CDR3 coding sequence is TGTGCCAGCTCGAGTCCTAGCGGGGGGCCCAGCTCCTACGAGCAGTACTTC. This encodes CASSSPSGGPSSYEQYF.

A note on this clone: In the same sample, other DNA sequences code for this CDR3. CDR3 nucleotide sequence: TGTGCCAGCAGTTACTCGGGACAGGGTAATTCACCCCTCCACTTT. It codes for CASSYSGQGNSPLHF. The chain recombines TRBV6-5 with TRBJ1-6; the match to TRBD1 covers 9 bases. Trimming removed 0 bases from V and 6 bases from J; junction bases left unmatched: 0. The CDR3 is 15 residues long. Germline V gene sequence: CDR1 MNHEY, CDR2 SVGAGI.

This clone was counted between two and nine times. The CDR3 coding sequence is TGTGCCAGCAGCTTAGTGGGGGCAGCCTTGAGGGAGCTGTTTTTT. Translation gives CASSLVGAALRELFF. This chain uses TRBV7-9 with TRBJ2-2, with D tentatively TRBD1 (6 bases). V lost 1 base, J lost 9 bases, and 15 bases lay in between. The germline V gene has CDR1 SEHNR and CDR2 FQNEAQ (reference sequence). The CDR3 contains 15 residues.

The rearrangement uses TRBV19 and TRBJ2-5; D may be TRBD2 (6 bases). The V gene's germline CDR1 is LNHDA and CDR2 SQIVND (reference sequence). V lost 1 base to trimming and J lost 2 bases, with 20 bases between them. The CDR3 sequence is 18 residues long. The CDR3 region has the DNA TGTGCCAGTAGTATAGTCCCCCGGAGGGGCGGACCGCAAGAGACCCAGTACTTC. This gives the protein CASSIVPRRGGPQETQYF.

V is TRBV15 and J is TRBJ1-5, with a tentative D call TRBD1 (5 bases). Trimming removed 5 bases at V and 5 bases at J, with 25 bases between. From germline, CDR1 is LNHNV and CDR2 YYDKDF (reference sequence). The CDR3 extends over 18 amino acids. The CDR3 sequence is CATSGKRQFSLRDQPQHF. The DNA for the CDR3 is TGTGCCACCAGCGGGAAAAGACAGTTCTCATTACGGGATCAGCCCCAGCATTTT. Together with reference TRBV15 and TRBJ1-5, the CDR3 gives the full variable domain: DAMVIQNPRYQVTQFGKPVTLSCSQTLNHNVMYWYQQKSSQAPKLLFHYYDKDFNNEADTPDNFQSRRPNTSFCFLDIRSPGLGDTAMYLCATSGKRQFSLRDQPQHFGDGTRLSIL.

The chain joins TRBV19 to TRBJ1-2; D gene ambiguous. Per the germline V gene, CDR1 is LNHDA and CDR2 is SQIVND (reference sequence). The CDR3 spans 12 residues. V lost 4 bases and J lost 5, with 8 bases in between. CDR3 sequence reads: CASSNPGYGYTF. The CDR3 DNA reads TGTGCCAGTAGTAACCCCGGGTATGGCTACACCTTC.

V usage is TRBV4-1 and J usage is TRBJ2-7; TRBD2 matches 10 bases. The CDR3 consists of 15 residues. The germline gives CDR1 MGHRA, CDR2 YSYEKL. V lost 4 bases and J lost 4; bases outside the gene matches: 7. CDR3 nucleotides: TGCGCCAGCAGCCGAGACCTTAGCGGGGGGTACGAGCAGTACTTC. It translates to CASSRDLSGGYEQYF.

This clone was observed once. The V gene is TRBV18, the J gene TRBJ2-7, with a tentative D call TRBD1 (6 bases). V was shortened by 0 bases and J by 5 bases, with 20 bases between the two germline ends. Per the germline V gene, CDR1 is KGHSH and CDR2 is LQKENI. The CDR3 is 17 amino acids. CDR3 protein: CASSPPVSSRGSDEQYF. The CDR3 DNA reads TGTGCCAGCTCACCACCGGTTAGCAGCAGGGGTAGCGACGAGCAGTACTTC.

This clone was recorded a few times. The chain recombines TRBV7-9 with TRBJ1-2; D ambiguous. V lost 1 base and J 7 bases, leaving 7 bases between the germline ends. This CDR3 region has 12 residues. CDR1 SEHNR and CDR2 FQNEAQ come from the germline V gene (reference sequence). CDR3 sequence: CASSLEWPGYTF. CDR3 sequence (DNA): TGTGCCAGCAGCTTAGAATGGCCTGGCTACACCTTC.

The chain combines TRBV14 with TRBJ2-1, with D perhaps TRBD1 (6 bases). V was cut by 4 bases and J by 6 bases, with 19 bases left in between. The CDR3 extends over 16 amino acids. Germline lookup yields CDR1 SGHDN and CDR2 FVKESK. The DNA for the CDR3 is TGTGCCAGCAGCCGAGAGACCTTCAGGGGTGGCAATGAGCAGTTCTTC. Its translation is CASSRETFRGGNEQFF. The whole variable domain, filled in from reference TRBV14 and TRBJ2-1, reads EAGVTQFPSHSVIEKGQTVTLRCDPISGHDNLYWYRRVMGKEIKFLLHFVKESKQDESGMPNNRFLAERTGGTYSTLKVQPAELEDSGVYFCASSRETFRGGNEQFFGPGTRLTVL.

This sequence joins TRBV2 and TRBJ2-7; 7 positions agree with TRBD2. Trimming took 8 bases from V and 9 from J; bases not matched to a gene: 4. Germline CDR1 SNHLY, CDR2 FYNNEI. The length of the CDR3 is 10 residues. The CDR3 sequence: CASGRGRQYF. For the CDR3, the DNA is TGTGCCAGCGGGAGGGGTCGGCAGTACTTC.

The chain is built from TRBV21-1 and TRBJ2-1; no DNA check was done on the table's D call, TRBD1. TRBV21-1 is a documented pseudogene. There are 14 residues in the CDR3. As DNA, the CDR3 is TGTGCCAGCAGCAATATTCAGTTAGGGGGTGAGCAGTTCTTC. It codes for CASSNIQLGGEQFF.

The CDR3 spells CASSSRTGAYRTEAFF. DNA of the CDR3: TGTGCCAGCTCATCCCGGACAGGGGCGTATCGCACTGAAGCTTTCTTT. This chain connects TRBV18 to TRBJ1-1; TRBD1 matches 9 bases. V lost 5 bases, J lost 4 bases, and 11 bases stayed unmatched. CDR3 length equals 16 residues. Germline V lookup: CDR1 KGHSH, CDR2 LQKENI.

The chain combines TRBV27 with TRBJ2-1; 7 bases are a match to TRBD2. Germline loops: CDR1 MNHEY, CDR2 SMNVEV (reference sequence). This CDR3 is built from 15 residues. Germline trimming cut 8 bases from V and 9 bases from J; bases unmatched to any gene: 16. The CDR3 is CASGNRPTREGEQFF. The CDR3 bases are TGTGCCAGCGGAAATAGACCAACTAGGGAGGGTGAGCAGTTCTTC.

The CDR3 coding sequence is TGTGCCAGCAGCTCGAGACTAGAAGATACGCAGTATTTT. Protein product: CASSSRLEDTQYF. The chain employs TRBV7-2 and TRBJ2-3, with a tentative D call TRBD2 (6 bases). The germline V and J ends were trimmed by 4 bases and 5 bases, with 10 bases remaining between them. This CDR3 region has 13 residues. Germline V gene data show CDR1 as SGHTA and CDR2 as FQGNSA.

The rearrangement joins TRBV15 to TRBJ2-1, with 13 positions matching TRBD2. The CDR3 has 16 residues. J gave up 6 bases and V 3 bases, and 5 bases lay outside the gene matches. Germline values: CDR1 LNHNV, CDR2 YYDKDF (reference sequence). The CDR3 sequence: CATSSLTSGRVNEQFF. Written as DNA, the CDR3 is TGTGCCACCAGCAGTCTTACTAGCGGGAGGGTCAATGAGCAGTTCTTC.

This chain connects TRBV5-4 to TRBJ1-2, with D possibly matching TRBD1 (6 bases). The CDR3 is made up of 12 amino acids. CDR1 is SGHNT, CDR2 YYREEE, per germline (reference sequence). The V end lost 6 bases, the J end lost 4 bases, and 10 bases lay between the germline ends. In nucleotides, the CDR3 is TGTGCCAGCAACCAGGACAGCTATGGCTACACCTTC. Translating gives CASNQDSYGYTF.